Listed below are T cell receptor beta chains from one sample, sequenced in a study of shared clonotypes between healthy human individuals. The method was immunoSEQ multiplex PCR; TCRdb's version includes in-frame clones alone and lacks a portion of them. The sample carries more than 600,000 clones, about 91% recorded once. Input material: naive CD8+ T cells sorted from blood. The receptors shown here come from a man under 40 in good health. The CDR3 runs from the conserved cysteine through the conserved F or W. Each record gives: V gene, CDR3 protein.

TRBV7-2 CASSSPGLMAYEQYF
TRBV6-6 CASSYRTGMEDTQYF
TRBV9 CASSARKGGVVLPGELFF
TRBV18 CASSPPVGSSYEQYF
TRBV28 CASRSQGSGNTIYF
TRBV6-4 CASSGEQYF
TRBV18 CASSPLDRVDTGELFF
TRBV7-6 CASSPHSGEQYF
TRBV12-5 CASAPSQNEQFF
TRBV9 CASSVQGEPLNEQFF
TRBV27 CASSSLDRGHTDTQYF
TRBV6-1 CASSLRRPSYEQYF
TRBV19 CASSNLAFSGNTIYF
TRBV7-6 CASSLVEEGEGEQYF
TRBV4-3 CASSQQTAGLDNRKQYF